These T cell receptor beta chains were read from a single sample in a study of blood T cell repertoires in COVID-19. TCRdb's table, derived via immunoSEQ multiplex PCR, lists solely in-frame clones and lacks some. The sample includes under 200,000 clones, over 75% of them seen just once. The sample comprised peripheral blood. These receptors came from a man aged 35-49 years with active or convalescent COVID-19. CDR3s include the opening cysteine and the closing phenylalanine or tryptophan. A D gene is named only where the DNA matches it firmly. Clone size is stated in some rows and not others, as once, few, many or a class when expanded.

j_gene,abundance,v_gene,d_gene,CDR3aa,CDR3nt
TRBJ1-1,-,TRBV5-4,TRBD1,CASSLPGQGFTEAFF,TGTGCCAGCAGCCTACCGGGACAGGGGTTTACTGAAGCTTTCTTT
TRBJ1-1,-,TRBV11-2,-,CASIHGGGEAFF,TGTGCCAGCATCCATGGGGGGGGTGAAGCTTTCTTT
TRBJ2-1,-,TRBV5-1,-,CASSLSGGLGNEQFF,TGCGCCAGCAGCTTGAGCGGTGGCCTGGGTAATGAGCAGTTCTTC
TRBJ2-1,-,TRBV7-3,-,CASSYRQSSYNEQFF,TGTGCCAGCAGCTATCGACAGAGTTCATACAATGAGCAGTTCTTC
TRBJ2-7,-,TRBV18,-,CASSPNRVQYEQYF,TGTGCCAGCTCACCTAACAGGGTGCAGTACGAGCAGTACTTC
TRBJ2-7,-,TRBV15,-,CATSSTGTPSYEQYF,TGTGCCACCAGCAGTACCGGGACACCCTCCTACGAGCAGTACTTC
TRBJ2-3,-,TRBV6-2/TRBV6-3,-,CASSYSMRGPQYF,TGTGCCAGCAGTTACTCGATGCGGGGGCCGCAGTATTTT
TRBJ2-1,-,TRBV5-4,-,CASSAKTGSYNEQFF,TGTGCCAGCAGCGCAAAAACAGGGAGCTACAATGAGCAGTTCTTC
TRBJ2-1,once,TRBV7-6,TRBD2,CASSLGTSSPVDEQFF,TGTGCCAGCAGCTTAGGGACTAGCTCCCCCGTCGATGAGCAGTTCTTC
TRBJ1-4,-,TRBV30,TRBD1,CAWSGDREPNEKLFF,TGTGCCTGGAGTGGGGACAGGGAGCCTAATGAAAAACTGTTTTTT
TRBJ1-5,-,TRBV6-5,-,CASRIAGVNQPQHF,TGTGCCAGCCGCATAGCAGGGGTGAATCAGCCCCAGCATTTT
TRBJ1-2,-,TRBV2,-,CASSRGDRSNYGYTF,TGTGCCAGCAGTAGGGGCGACAGATCTAACTATGGCTACACCTTC